The rows below give T cell receptor beta chains drawn from one sample of a study of T cell clones after liver transplantation. The table came from immunoSEQ multiplex PCR; TCRdb's copy has only in-frame clones and leaves some out. The sample lists tens of thousands of clones, 70% to 80% occurring once. Sample: CD4+ T cells from blood, taken before liver transplant. The receptor set was obtained from a human donor who received a liver transplant. CDR3s include the opening cysteine and the closing phenylalanine or tryptophan. Each record gives: V gene, clone size, J gene, D gene, CDR3 protein, CDR3 DNA. The D gene is left open where the match is weak. Size values are once, few and many counts, or a class for expanded clones, and some rows have none.

V gene: TRBV5-1; clone size: .; J gene: TRBJ1-2; D gene: .; CDR3 protein: CASSPGANYGYTF; CDR3 DNA: TGCGCCAGCAGCCCAGGGGCAAACTATGGCTACACCTTC
V gene: TRBV2; clone size: .; J gene: TRBJ2-3; D gene: TRBD2; CDR3 protein: CASSEARTHAGGTQYF; CDR3 DNA: TGTGCCAGCAGTGAAGCGCGAACTCATGCGGGAGGTACGCAGTATTTT
V gene: TRBV5-1; clone size: .; J gene: TRBJ2-7; D gene: TRBD1; CDR3 protein: CASSGGTGVYEQYF; CDR3 DNA: TGCGCCAGCAGCGGAGGGACAGGGGTCTACGAGCAGTACTTC
V gene: TRBV28; clone size: .; J gene: TRBJ1-2; D gene: TRBD1; CDR3 protein: CASSVGRDRGGYTF; CDR3 DNA: TGTGCCAGCAGTGTGGGCAGGGACAGGGGGGGCTACACCTTC
V gene: TRBV7-9; clone size: .; J gene: TRBJ1-1; D gene: TRBD1; CDR3 protein: CASSAGTENTEAFF; CDR3 DNA: TGTGCCAGCAGCGCCGGGACAGAGAACACTGAAGCTTTCTTT
V gene: TRBV6-1; clone size: .; J gene: TRBJ2-5; D gene: TRBD2; CDR3 protein: CASSVTSGGGQGTQYF; CDR3 DNA: TGTGCCAGCAGTGTGACTAGCGGGGGGGGGCAAGGGACCCAGTACTTC
V gene: TRBV18; clone size: .; J gene: TRBJ2-3; D gene: TRBD2; CDR3 protein: CASSPPSGVLTDTQYF; CDR3 DNA: TGTGCCAGCTCACCACCTAGCGGGGTTCTCACAGATACGCAGTATTTT
V gene: TRBV6-5; clone size: .; J gene: TRBJ2-7; D gene: .; CDR3 protein: CASSPDQRSTYEQYF; CDR3 DNA: TGTGCCAGCAGTCCCGACCAGCGGTCTACCTACGAGCAGTACTTC
V gene: TRBV5-4; clone size: .; J gene: TRBJ2-7; D gene: TRBD1; CDR3 protein: CASSQKTGTSYEQYF; CDR3 DNA: TGTGCCAGCAGCCAGAAGACAGGGACCTCCTACGAGCAGTACTTC
V gene: TRBV9; clone size: .; J gene: TRBJ1-2; D gene: .; CDR3 protein: CASSVGGEAVSYGYTF; CDR3 DNA: TGTGCCAGCAGCGTAGGTGGGGAGGCTGTGTCCTATGGCTACACCTTC
V gene: TRBV27; clone size: .; J gene: TRBJ2-1; D gene: .; CDR3 protein: CASSRWRTGSYNEQFF; CDR3 DNA: TGTGCCAGCAGTAGGTGGAGGACCGGCTCCTACAATGAGCAGTTCTTC
V gene: TRBV7-9; clone size: .; J gene: TRBJ1-2; D gene: .; CDR3 protein: CASSFEEGGYTF; CDR3 DNA: TGTGCCAGCAGCTTCGAGGAGGGTGGCTACACCTTC
V gene: TRBV7-3; clone size: few; J gene: TRBJ2-7; D gene: TRBD1; CDR3 protein: CASSLPGQENYEQYF; CDR3 DNA: TGTGCCAGCAGCTTACCAGGACAGGAAAACTACGAGCAGTACTTC
V gene: TRBV2; clone size: .; J gene: TRBJ2-5; D gene: TRBD1; CDR3 protein: CASRIDRAETQYF; CDR3 DNA: TGTGCCAGCAGGATAGACAGGGCAGAGACCCAGTACTTC
V gene: TRBV5-4; clone size: .; J gene: TRBJ2-3; D gene: .; CDR3 protein: CASSLRGGRADTQYF; CDR3 DNA: TGTGCCAGCAGCTTGAGGGGGGGCCGGGCAGATACGCAGTATTTT
V gene: TRBV6-1; clone size: .; J gene: TRBJ1-1; D gene: TRBD1; CDR3 protein: CASSERWDRVEAFF; CDR3 DNA: TGTGCCAGCAGTGAACGGTGGGACAGGGTGGAAGCTTTCTTT
V gene: TRBV27; clone size: .; J gene: TRBJ2-5; D gene: TRBD2; CDR3 protein: CASAKGGAAYQETQYF; CDR3 DNA: TGTGCCAGCGCTAAGGGAGGGGCCGCTTACCAAGAGACCCAGTACTTC
V gene: TRBV28; clone size: .; J gene: TRBJ2-5; D gene: .; CDR3 protein: CASSPNGEAQETQYF; CDR3 DNA: TGTGCCAGCAGCCCCAATGGAGAGGCACAAGAGACCCAGTACTTC